This T cell receptor beta chain was sequenced during a study of identical twins (dated by TCRdb to the mid-2010s). For context, the study as a whole: TCR alpha and beta repertoires from monozygotic twins, unrelated adults of various ages and cord blood were deep-sequenced to test whether fetal clonotypes persist. Replicate twin experiments were performed at different times using different library preparation protocols to rule out contamination.

This clonotype was counted at least ten times. Its antigen is not yet known. Qualities for individual bases were not recorded, and no much larger clone is one base off. All donors were healthy Caucasians. Using Miltenyi CD45RO+ enrichment and human naive T-cell isolation kits, memory (CD45RO+) and naive T cells were isolated from PBMC. The library was built by means of 5' RACE. Sequencing was performed on an Illumina HiSeq 2000. A universal primer binding site was introduced by template switching, and a unique molecular identifier was present in the final cDNA, enabling accurate counting of TCR cDNA molecules. Specific primers in the conserved constant-segment region were used to synthesize first-strand cDNA for the TCR alpha and beta chains. To control for contamination, every cDNA library was double barcoded, receiving both a SMART-Mk sample barcode and Illumina barcodes. TruSeq adapter sequences and Illumina sample barcodes were added in two successive PCR steps. The Illumina HiSeq platform was used with custom primers to sequence TCR alpha and beta cDNA libraries. The authors processed their data as follows. MiGEC processed the raw reads to extract unique molecular identifiers, while MiXCR was used to determine the CDR3 positions. Recombination models were inferred per individual with the repgenHMM and IGoR tools using an EM algorithm. The tcR package in R was used for shared clonotype analysis, with sharing normalized by the product of cloneset sizes. To study raw recombination free of thymic and clonal selection effects, out-of-frame nonproductive sequences were analyzed. Through fastp at Q25 and MiXCR, TCRdb rebuilt clones from the public reads, retaining in-frame beta chains. CDR3 protein duplicates are merged, each entry listing the most common genes and DNA. TCRdb's processing, not the authors', yielded these V and J calls. This sample gives about 150,000 distinct CDR3 sequences in total; 3% to 4.5% of them show up just once. Around 8.1% of the sample lies in the top ten.

Beyond this particular receptor, the publication reports: Compared with coincidental sharing between unrelated individuals, an excess of low generation-probability sequences was observed among out-of-frame TCR alpha sequences shared between twins. Because the same donors could not be followed over many years, the conclusions relied on cross-sectional statistical analysis. Abundant cord blood beta clonotypes carried fewer insertions; young adult naive repertoires showed a weaker similar trend, while memory repertoires showed none. Zero-insertion analyses could be partly confounded by invariant T cells such as MAIT and iNKT, though diverse VJ usage argued against such confounding for most clonotypes. A weaker excess of twin sharing was found in beta out-of-frame sequences because the signal-to-noise ratio was lowered by fewer shared sequences. Out-of-frame TCR alpha sharing in monozygotic twins was systematically underestimated by recombination models, whereas sharing between unrelated individuals was in agreement with the recombination models.

The material sequenced was memory T cells sorted from blood. The cell subset or site label here, explained by the study, means: CD45RO+ enriched T cells. The receptor was derived from a man in his late teens or twenties in good health.

The CDR3 corresponds to CASSHAGGPSGTRGDTQYF. The bases read TGCGCCAGCAGCCACGCCGGTGGTCCTAGCGGGACAAGAGGAGATACGCAGTATTTT. The V gene is TRBV4-1 and the J gene is TRBJ2-3, with 9 bases aligning to TRBD2. Here V drops 3 bases and J drops 5 bases, and the junction holds 18 bases not matched to any gene. CDR1 and CDR2 (MGHRA, YSYEKL) derive from the germline V gene. The CDR3 has 19 amino acids, counting the end cysteine and phenylalanine. Of all the DNA, just the CDR3 is kept, 57 bases in frame from base 1.